A single sample gave rise to the 20 T cell receptor beta chains below, sequenced in a study of CD8+ T cells in alopecia areata. Specified treatment: oral pan-JAK inhibitor, 5-10 mg twice daily. RNA extraction and reverse transcription yielded cDNA as sequencing template. Libraries were prepared by immunoSEQ multiplex PCR; TCRdb keeps only in-frame clonotypes and omits some of them. Of some 130,000 clones listed, roughly 52% are singletons. The sample here was CD8+ T cells sorted from blood, taken at week 4, from a patient treated with tofacitinib. The receptors derive from a human donor with alopecia areata.

This chain uses TRBV5-1 with TRBJ2-7; TRBD2 might be the D (7 bases). Deletions cut 2 bases from V and 5 bases from J, with 14 bases between. CDR3 length equals 14 residues. Germline lookup yields CDR1 SGHRS and CDR2 YFSETQ. For the CDR3, the DNA is TGCGCCAGCAGCTTAATCCGGGGGGCCCACGAGCAGTACTTC. Translated, it gives CASSLIRGAHEQYF.

This rearrangement joins TRBV13 to TRBJ2-5; no firm D call. Trimming removed 3 bases at V and 3 bases at J, with 11 bases between. The CDR3 extends over 14 amino acids. Germline CDR1 reads PRHDT; CDR2 reads FYEKMQ (reference sequence). CDR3 nucleotide sequence: TGTGCCAGCAGCTTCCTCCCCGAAGAAGAGACCCAGTACTTC. It is translated as CASSFLPEEETQYF.

The chain employs TRBV30 and TRBJ1-1, with a possible D match to TRBD1 (5 bases). Germline V gives CDR1 GTSNPN, CDR2 SVGIG (reference sequence). The V and J ends lost 4 bases and 7 bases respectively, with 16 bases between them. CDR3 size: 13 residues. CDR3 bases: TGTGCCTGGATCCTGGGCGGGGGTATTGAAGCTTTCTTT. This sequence encodes CAWILGGGIEAFF.

This clone appeared a few times. This sequence joins TRBV15 and TRBJ2-6; D unclear. Trimming removed 1 base at V and 0 bases at J, with 4 bases between. The CDR3 has 15 amino acids. The germline CDR1 and CDR2 sequences are LNHNV and YYDKDF (reference sequence). In DNA, the CDR3 is TGTGCCACCAGCAGAGCCGACTCTGGGGCCAACGTCCTGACTTTC. It is translated as CATSRADSGANVLTF.

The V and J genes are TRBV9 and TRBJ2-3; 10 bases map to TRBD1. Germline V gene sequence: CDR1 SGDLS, CDR2 YYNGEE. The trim removed 2 bases at V and 0 bases at J, leaving 6 bases unmatched. The CDR3 is 17 amino acids. As DNA, the CDR3 is TGTGCCAGCAGCGTTTCGACAGGGGGCGGAAGCACAGATACGCAGTATTTT. It translates to CASSVSTGGGSTDTQYF.

The rearrangement joins TRBV7-9 to TRBJ2-1, with TRBD1 as a possible D gene (6 bases). The CDR3 runs to 15 residues. V was clipped by 5 bases and J by 4 bases, with 15 bases between them. Germline V gene sequence: CDR1 SEHNR, CDR2 FQNEAQ (reference sequence). CDR3: CASSEQQGSYNEQFF. The DNA for the CDR3 is TGTGCCAGCAGCGAACAACAGGGTTCTTACAATGAGCAGTTCTTC.

The rearrangement links TRBV4-1 to TRBJ1-1; 9 bases are shared with TRBD1. The CDR3 is 15 amino acids. Unmatched junction bases numbered 3, after V lost 3 bases and J lost 1 base. In germline, CDR1 is MGHRA, CDR2 YSYEKL. This chain's CDR3 is CASSQGTGKNTEAFF. CDR3 DNA sequence: TGCGCCAGCAGCCAGGGGACAGGGAAGAACACTGAAGCTTTCTTT.

This clone was seen only a few times. The chain has TRBV5-4 and TRBJ2-5; 8 positions agree with TRBD2. Trimming at V came to 4 bases and at J to 2 bases, leaving 7 bases not matched to a gene. The CDR3 has 15 residues. CDR1 and CDR2 from the germline V gene are SGHNT and YYREEE (reference sequence). CDR3 residues: CASSTLAGTQETQYF. In DNA form, the CDR3 reads TGTGCCAGCAGCACCTTAGCGGGGACTCAAGAGACCCAGTACTTC.

V gene TRBV5-6 combines with J gene TRBJ1-1; D may be TRBD1 (5 bases). Germline CDR1 reads SGHDT; CDR2 reads YYEEEE. The CDR3 has 12 residues. Deletions cut 7 bases from V and 0 bases from J, with 7 bases between. Here the CDR3 DNA reads TGTGCCAGCCGGGGGTTGAACACTGAAGCTTTCTTT. This gives the protein CASRGLNTEAFF.

This clone was detected a few times. The chain employs TRBV7-9 and TRBJ2-7; no clear D. Trimming took 5 bases from V and 2 from J, leaving 13 bases between them. Germline V CDR1 and CDR2: SEHNR, FQNEAQ (reference sequence). The CDR3 contains 14 residues. CDR3 coding DNA: TGTGCCAGCAGCCCGCGCTCGGATGCCTACGAGCAGTACTTC. The encoded protein is CASSPRSDAYEQYF.

The chain links TRBV2 to TRBJ1-5; 11 bases are shared with TRBD1. The CDR3 runs to 16 residues. Per germline, CDR1 SNHLY and CDR2 FYNNEI. Trimming cost V 4 bases and J 5 bases; bases outside gene matches: 7. The DNA of the CDR3 is TGTGCCAGCAGTGCCGGACAGGGGGCGAGGGATCAGCCCCAGCATTTT. Translation gives CASSAGQGARDQPQHF.

The chain joins TRBV7-3 to TRBJ2-2; D remains ambiguous. The CDR3 is 16 amino acids. Germline CDR1 is SGHTA and CDR2 is FQGTGA. V was trimmed by 0 bases and J by 3 bases, leaving 11 bases between them. In nucleotides, the CDR3 is TGTGCCAGCAGCTTAACTGTCGTCCGCGACACCGGGGAGCTGTTTTTT. Translating it yields CASSLTVVRDTGELFF.

The chain uses TRBV5-4 and TRBJ2-1; 10 nucleotides match TRBD1. The length of the CDR3 is 16 residues. J was trimmed by 3 bases and V by 4 bases; bases with no gene match: 7. Germline V CDR1 and CDR2: SGHNT, YYREEE (reference sequence). The CDR3 here is CASSHRDRGNYNEQFF. DNA of the CDR3: TGTGCCAGCAGCCACCGGGACAGGGGAAACTACAATGAGCAGTTCTTC.

This chain uses TRBV5-1 with TRBJ1-1; D is unclear. This CDR3 has 16 residues. V was cut by 0 bases and J by 0 bases, with 12 bases left in between. Germline CDR1 SGHRS, CDR2 YFSETQ. CDR3 protein: CASSLAPAALNTEAFF. The CDR3 DNA reads as TGCGCCAGCAGCTTGGCTCCGGCGGCCCTGAACACTGAAGCTTTCTTT.

The chain has TRBV15 and TRBJ2-1; TRBD2 is a possible D gene (6 bases). The V end lost 1 base, the J end lost 6 bases, and 13 bases lay between the germline ends. Germline assignment: CDR1 LNHNV and CDR2 YYDKDF (reference sequence). This CDR3 has 15 residues. In nucleotides, the CDR3 is TGTGCCACCAGCAGAGCCAGCGGGCCTGGCAATGAGCAGTTCTTC. The encoded protein is CATSRASGPGNEQFF.

This clone was counted a few times. This rearrangement joins TRBV11-2 to TRBJ2-5; D remains unclear. Trimming took 7 bases from V and 4 from J, leaving 10 bases between them. Germline CDR1 and CDR2: SGHAT and FQNNGV. The CDR3 has 12 amino acids. The CDR3 DNA sequence: TGTGCCAGCACCGGGTCAGGAGAGACCCAGTACTTC. Its protein is CASTGSGETQYF.

V usage is TRBV11-2 and J usage is TRBJ2-1; 9 bases are shared with TRBD1. Germline-derived CDR1 and CDR2 are SGHAT and FQNNGV. The trim removed 4 bases at V and 9 bases at J, leaving 7 bases unmatched. CDR3 length: 14 amino acids. The chain's CDR3 is CASSSRDRVAEQFF. The CDR3 coding sequence is TGTGCCAGCAGCTCTCGGGACAGGGTCGCTGAGCAGTTCTTC.

The genes are TRBV4-2 and TRBJ2-7, with 8 bases fitting TRBD2. The CDR3 is 16 residues long. After removal of 1 base from V and 0 bases from J, the junction contained 5 bases not matched to a gene. CDR1 LGHNA and CDR2 YNFKEQ come from the germline V gene. CDR3 nucleotide sequence: TGTGCCAGCAGCCAAGGGGATAGCGGGACCTCCTACGAGCAGTACTTC. Its translation: CASSQGDSGTSYEQYF.

The chain combines TRBV5-1 with TRBJ2-2, with 8 bases fitting TRBD1. The junction had 8 bases not matched to a gene; V was cut back by 0 bases and J by 7 bases. The CDR3 runs 16 residues. CDR1 and CDR2 (germline): SGHRS, YFSETQ. The CDR3 loop reads CASSLVPTGDLGELFF. CDR3 in DNA: TGCGCCAGCAGCTTGGTTCCGACAGGGGATCTCGGGGAGCTGTTTTTT.

V and J are TRBV4-2 and TRBJ2-7, with a possible D match to TRBD1 (5 bases). This CDR3 spans 15 amino acids. CDR1 and CDR2 (germline): LGHNA, YNFKEQ. V was clipped by 2 bases and J by 4 bases, with 15 bases between them. The chain's CDR3 is CASSQLKGQSYEQYF. The CDR3 DNA sequence: TGTGCCAGCAGCCAACTTAAGGGGCAAAGTTACGAGCAGTACTTC.